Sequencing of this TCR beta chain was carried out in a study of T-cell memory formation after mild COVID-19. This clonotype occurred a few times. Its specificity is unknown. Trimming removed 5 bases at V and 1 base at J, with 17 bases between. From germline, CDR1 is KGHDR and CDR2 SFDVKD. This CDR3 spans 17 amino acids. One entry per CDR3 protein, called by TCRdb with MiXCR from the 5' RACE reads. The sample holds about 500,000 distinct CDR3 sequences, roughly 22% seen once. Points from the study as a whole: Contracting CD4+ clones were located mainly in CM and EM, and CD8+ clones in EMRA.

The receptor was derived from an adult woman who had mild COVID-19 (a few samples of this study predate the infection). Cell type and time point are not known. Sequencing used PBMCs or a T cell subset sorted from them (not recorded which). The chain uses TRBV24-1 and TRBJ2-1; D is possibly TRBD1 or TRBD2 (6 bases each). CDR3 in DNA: TGTGCCACCAGTGCTGTTATGGGGGGCCGGTCCTACAATGAGCAGTTCTTC. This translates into CATSAVMGGRSYNEQFF.